This T cell receptor beta chain was identified during a study of sequential checkpoint blockade in melanoma. The CDR3 sequence is 15 residues long. The germline V gene encodes CDR1 MRHNA and CDR2 SNTAGT. Trimming removed 2 bases from V and 2 bases from J; junction bases left unmatched: 4. Method: immunoSEQ multiplex PCR; TCRdb's copy keeps in-frame clones and lacks some. The repertoire includes around 16,000 clones, around 77% of them detected once, and roughly 30% sits in the top ten. The treatment was: randomized to nivolumab then ipilimumab (arm A) or the reverse (arm B). Patients had received no earlier DNA-damaging chemotherapy.

The sequenced sample was CD8+ T cells sorted from blood (inferred from file names), obtained from a patient given nivolumab and ipilimumab in sequence. This receptor was identified in a human donor with melanoma. This chain uses TRBV6-4 with TRBJ2-3, with 7 bases lining up with TRBD1. CDR3 residues: CASSDGGTDTDTQYF. DNA of the CDR3: TGTGCCAGCAGTGACGGTGGGACAGACACAGATACGCAGTATTTT.